A single sample gave rise to the 25 T cell receptor beta chains below, sequenced in a study of blood T cell repertoires in COVID-19. TCRdb's table, derived via immunoSEQ multiplex PCR, lists solely in-frame clones and lacks some. The table records 200,000 to 250,000 clones, approximately 86% of them present only once. The sample was peripheral blood. The receptors derive from a woman in her fifties or sixties who had recovered from COVID-19.

CDR3 amino acids: CASSWDTYNEQFF. Here the CDR3 DNA reads TGTGCCAGCAGTTGGGACACCTACAATGAGCAGTTCTTC. V gene TRBV6-5 combines with J gene TRBJ2-1; weak D call: TRBD1 (6 bases). With 4 bases removed from V and 2 bases from J, the gap between germline ends came to 6 bases. This CDR3 region has 13 residues. Looked up from germline, CDR1 is MNHEY and CDR2 is SVGAGI.

The rearrangement joins TRBV27 to TRBJ2-5, with TRBD1 matching over 9 bases. This CDR3 is built from 15 residues. Germline values: CDR1 MNHEY, CDR2 SMNVEV (reference sequence). V was pared by 5 bases and J by 3 bases, with 7 bases of the junction left unmatched. The CDR3 spells CASSPTGTGKETQYF. The DNA of the CDR3 is TGTGCCAGCAGTCCCACCGGGACAGGGAAAGAGACCCAGTACTTC.

This clone has more than one count but fewer than ten. V is TRBV6-5 and J is TRBJ1-1; 11 bases align to TRBD1. The CDR3 loop spans 15 amino acids. The germline V gene has CDR1 MNHEY and CDR2 SVGAGI. Germline trimming cut 5 bases from V and 4 bases from J; bases unmatched to any gene: 6. CDR3 region: CASSPWTGGGTEAFF. In DNA form, the CDR3 reads TGTGCCAGCAGTCCGTGGACAGGGGGCGGCACTGAAGCTTTCTTT.

The V call is TRBV5-4, the J call TRBJ2-2; D call uncertain. CDR3 size: 14 residues. Germline assignment: CDR1 SGHNT and CDR2 YYREEE (reference sequence). Trimming took 2 bases from V and 8 from J, leaving 13 bases between them. The CDR3 coding sequence is TGTGCCAGCAGCTTTAGTATCATCGTAGGGGAGCTGTTTTTT. Residues: CASSFSIIVGELFF. The full variable domain, in which reference TRBV5-4 and TRBJ2-2 provide the parts outside the CDR3, is ETGVTQSPTHLIKTRGQQVTLRCSSQSGHNTVSWYQQALGQGPQFIFQYYREEENGRGNFPPRFSGLQFPNYSSELNVNALELDDSALYLCASSFSIIVGELFFGEGSRLTVL.

Notes on this clone: Other DNA sequences within the sample encode an identical CDR3. The CDR3 loop is CASSQQGNTEAFF. The CDR3 DNA reads as TGCGCCAGCAGCCAACAGGGGAACACTGAAGCTTTCTTT. The V gene is TRBV5-1, the J gene TRBJ1-1; TRBD1 is a possible D gene (6 bases). The germline V gene has CDR1 SGHRS and CDR2 YFSETQ. Trimming left V 4 bases short and J 1 base short, with 8 bases between. The CDR3 is 13 residues long.

V usage is TRBV27 and J usage is TRBJ2-3; 9 positions match TRBD2. Germline V gene sequence: CDR1 MNHEY, CDR2 SMNVEV (reference sequence). The CDR3 length is 15 residues. Trimming at V came to 7 bases and at J to 3 bases, leaving 8 bases not matched to a gene. The CDR3 loop reads CASTREGLATDTQYF. DNA of the CDR3: TGTGCCAGCACCCGTGAAGGACTAGCGACAGATACGCAGTATTTT.

The V and J genes are TRBV11-2 and TRBJ2-4; 7 bases are shared with TRBD2. J gave up 4 bases and V 1 base, and 7 bases lay outside the gene matches. This CDR3 has 16 residues. The V gene's germline CDR1 is SGHAT and CDR2 FQNNGV. CDR3 region: CASSLVLGGFKNIQYF. The CDR3 DNA follows: TGTGCCAGCAGCTTAGTTTTGGGGGGGTTTAAAAACATTCAGTACTTC.

This clone was recorded only once. The J gene is TRBJ2-7, the V gene TRBV6-8; TRBD1 aligns across 11 bases. CDR1 is MNHGY, CDR2 SAAAGT, per germline. The CDR3 has 15 residues. The V segment lost 6 bases and the J segment 5 bases; nucleotides outside the gene matches: 9. The CDR3 nucleotides are TGTGCCAGCAGGTCGGACCGGACAGGGGGCGACGAGCAGTACTTC. Translating gives CASRSDRTGGDEQYF.

The rearrangement joins TRBV2 to TRBJ2-1; D possibly corresponds to TRBD2 (5 bases). CDR1 is SNHLY and CDR2 is FYNNEI in the germline V gene. Deletions cut 4 bases from V and 7 bases from J, with 17 bases between. The CDR3 totals 15 residues. The CDR3 sequence is CASSGLFVAANEQFF. DNA for the CDR3: TGTGCCAGCAGTGGACTATTTGTAGCCGCAAATGAGCAGTTCTTC.

CDR3 DNA: TGCGCCTTAACCCCGGAGCGGCCCTACGAGCAGTACTTC. Its translation is CALTPERPYEQYF. V is TRBV10-1 and J is TRBJ2-7; D perhaps matches TRBD2 (5 bases). Germline values: CDR1 WNHNN, CDR2 SYGVQD (reference sequence). Trimming left V 11 bases short and J 2 bases short, with 16 bases between. The CDR3 is 13 residues long.

V gene TRBV5-1 combines with J gene TRBJ1-2, with a weak D call TRBD1 (6 bases). V lost 5 bases and J 6 bases, leaving 14 bases between the germline ends. The CDR3 consists of 13 residues. Germline values: CDR1 SGHRS, CDR2 YFSETQ. CDR3 sequence: CASRSGAGDGYTF. CDR3 DNA sequence: TGCGCCAGCAGGTCTGGGGCAGGGGATGGCTACACCTTC.

The count of this clone is one. The CDR3 here is CASSQEGGQGYGYTF. CDR3 bases: TGCGCCAGCAGCCAAGAAGGGGGACAGGGTTATGGCTACACCTTC. The genes are TRBV4-3 and TRBJ1-2; 9 bases are a match to TRBD1. This CDR3 is 15 amino acids long. Germline CDR1 is LGHNA and CDR2 is YSLEER. Trimming took 0 bases from V and 5 from J; bases not matched to a gene: 4.

A single count supports this clone. The CDR3 bases are TGTGCCAGCAGTCTGCTGGAGGGGCGGGCTTTCTTT. As protein: CASSLLEGRAFF. This rearrangement joins TRBV12-3 or TRBV12-4 to TRBJ1-1; the D gene is possibly TRBD1 (5 bases). The CDR3 runs 12 residues. The V and J ends lost 5 bases and 11 bases respectively, with 15 bases between them.

This chain connects TRBV7-9 to TRBJ2-4, with 7 bases lining up with TRBD1. The CDR3 extends over 15 amino acids. The V segment lost 5 bases and the J segment 6 bases; nucleotides outside the gene matches: 10. Germline loops: CDR1 SEHNR, CDR2 FQNEAQ (reference sequence). The CDR3 DNA is TGTGCCAGCAGCATAAACCGGGACAGAACAAACATTCAGTACTTC. Translated: CASSINRDRTNIQYF.

The V gene is TRBV10-3, the J gene TRBJ1-4; 10 nucleotides line up with TRBD1. Germline CDR1 is ENHRY and CDR2 is SYGVKD. This CDR3 spans 15 amino acids. Germline trimming cut 11 bases from V and 1 base from J; bases unmatched to any gene: 7. The CDR3 region is CAAGTGDLTNEKLFF. The CDR3 region has the DNA TGTGCCGCCGGGACAGGGGATCTAACTAATGAAAAACTGTTTTTT.

The J gene is TRBJ2-2, the V gene TRBV7-6, with 13 positions matching TRBD2. Germline CDR1 and CDR2: SGHVS and FNYEAQ. The CDR3 consists of 18 residues. V was pared by 0 bases and J by 4 bases, with 5 bases of the junction left unmatched. The CDR3 DNA is TGTGCCAGCAGCTTAGCTGGCAGGACTAGCGGGGGCACCGGGGAGCTGTTTTTT. Translation gives CASSLAGRTSGGTGELFF.

The chain recombines TRBV28 with TRBJ2-1; 7 bases are a match to TRBD2. J lost 7 bases, V lost 6 bases, and 3 bases had no gene match. The germline V gene has CDR1 MDHEN and CDR2 SYDVKM. CDR3 length: 12 amino acids. This chain's CDR3 is CASRGRGNEQFF. As DNA, the CDR3 is TGTGCCAGCAGAGGGCGGGGGAATGAGCAGTTCTTC. The full variable domain, rest sourced from reference TRBV28 and TRBJ2-1, is DVKVTQSSRYLVKRTGEKVFLECVQDMDHENMFWYRQDPGLGLRLIYFSYDVKMKEKGDIPEGYSVSREKKERFSLILESASTNQTSMYLCASRGRGNEQFFGPGTRLTVL.

This clone was detected once. The CDR3 nucleotides read TGCAGCGTTGAAATACAGGGGAGCACAGATACGCAGTATTTT. Translation: CSVEIQGSTDTQYF. V is TRBV29-1 and J is TRBJ2-3; 7 bases match TRBD1. This CDR3 is built from 14 residues. CDR1 and CDR2 from the germline V gene are SQVTM and ANQGSEA. Unmatched junction bases numbered 2, after V lost 2 bases and J lost 0 bases.

This sequence joins TRBV5-6 and TRBJ1-2; D gene unclear. Germline V gene sequence: CDR1 SGHDT, CDR2 YYEEEE. The V and J ends lost 4 bases and 4 bases respectively, with 11 bases between them. The CDR3 consists of 13 residues. CDR3 amino acids: CASSPGLSYGYTF. CDR3 coding DNA: TGTGCCAGCAGCCCAGGTCTGAGCTATGGCTACACCTTC.

The V and J genes are TRBV3-1 (or the pseudogene TRBV3-2) and TRBJ1-1, with 7 bases aligning to TRBD1. V lost 2 bases to trimming and J lost 2 bases; unmatched junction nucleotides: 2. Germline lookup yields CDR1 LGHDT and CDR2 YNNKEL (reference sequence). The CDR3 runs to 14 residues. This CDR3 reads CASSQLGGNTEAFF. CDR3 in DNA: TGTGCCAGCAGCCAACTAGGGGGCAACACTGAAGCTTTCTTT.

V gene TRBV6-5 combines with J gene TRBJ2-7; weak D call: TRBD1 (5 bases). The CDR3 has 14 amino acids. The germline V and J ends were trimmed by 7 bases and 2 bases, with 15 bases remaining between them. CDR1 and CDR2 from the germline V gene are MNHEY and SVGAGI. The CDR3 coding sequence is TGTGCCAGCATTCCCAATGACAGAGCCTACGAGCAGTACTTC. Encoded protein: CASIPNDRAYEQYF.

The gene calls are TRBV9 and TRBJ2-1; the D gene is possibly TRBD2 (6 bases). Germline loops: CDR1 SGDLS, CDR2 YYNGEE. The length of the CDR3 is 15 residues. Trimming left V 0 bases short and J 4 bases short, with 11 bases between. DNA for the CDR3: TGTGCCAGCAGCGTAGAGATAGCGGCATACAATGAGCAGTTCTTC. It is translated as CASSVEIAAYNEQFF.

J is TRBJ1-5 and V is TRBV7-8, with D possibly being TRBD1 (5 bases). CDR1 is SGHVS and CDR2 is FQNEAQ in the germline V gene. The CDR3 runs 15 residues. V was shortened by 4 bases and J by 11 bases, with 21 bases between the two germline ends. CDR3 in amino acids: CASSSYRFAGSAQHF. CDR3 coding DNA: TGTGCCAGCAGCTCCTACAGGTTTGCAGGATCGGCCCAGCATTTT.

This clone appeared a single time. The rearrangement uses TRBV7-2 and TRBJ1-4, with D maybe TRBD1 (5 bases). The CDR3 runs to 14 residues. Germline V lookup: CDR1 SGHTA, CDR2 FQGNSA. V gave up 5 bases and J gave up 3 bases, with 10 bases separating them. The CDR3 DNA reads as TGTGCCAGCAGCCGGGGGGGGTCTAATGAAAAACTGTTTTTT. It translates to CASSRGGSNEKLFF.

The CDR3 coding sequence is TGTGCCAGCAGTTTCGGGGTGTACACTGAAGCTTTCTTT. Encoded protein: CASSFGVYTEAFF. This chain uses TRBV28 with TRBJ1-1; D not certain. This CDR3 region has 13 residues. Per the germline V gene, CDR1 is MDHEN and CDR2 is SYDVKM. The V and J ends lost 3 bases and 3 bases respectively, with 8 bases between them.